The clone carrying this T cell receptor beta chain was observed once. These data come from a study of technical replicates of blood from a handful of donors. Some clones are missing from TCRdb's copy, which holds only in-frame ones; the method was immunoSEQ multiplex PCR. The sample holds roughly 80,000 clones, 90% to 98% seen once. This CDR3 is built from 12 residues. V was pared by 4 bases and J by 0 bases, with 2 bases between. Germline-derived CDR1 and CDR2 are SGHNT and YYREEE (reference sequence). Sequenced sample: T cells isolated from PBMCs. The TCR was taken from a human donor in good health. The V gene is TRBV5-4, the J gene TRBJ2-1, with D hard to call. The chain's CDR3 is CASSLSYNEQFF. CDR3 nucleotide sequence: TGTGCCAGCAGCCTCTCCTACAATGAGCAGTTCTTC.